This T cell receptor (beta chain) was sequenced in a study of shared clonotypes between healthy human individuals (dated by TCRdb to 2019 to 2021). In terms of the full investigation: A few men and a couple of women, aged 18 to 49 years, made up the cohort. Per donor, three plates each were used for CD4 naive and CD4 memory, two for CD8 naive, and one for CD8 memory. Blood TCR repertoires of a handful of healthy adults were deeply sequenced to estimate repertoire size and the extent of clonotype sharing between individuals. Libraries were prepared and TCR repertoires were sequenced by different laboratories using diverse techniques, in order to increase sequencing depth and limit assay-specific biases. Each donor's leukapheresis produced roughly between roughly 0.85 and 9 billion PBMCs.

There are 15 amino acids in the CDR3, from cysteine to phenylalanine inclusive. Of all the DNA, just the CDR3 is kept, 45 bases in frame from base 1. About this clone itself: It lacks a known antigen. No much larger clonotype is one base removed from it; base qualities were not supplied.

TCR CDR3 regions were amplified from genomic DNA by multiplex PCR using the deep immunoSEQ assay. For each cell subset, the extracted genomic DNA was distributed evenly across all wells of several immunoSEQ 96-well plates, and each plate served as one replicate. Each replicate PCR for sorted subsets received roughly 0.2 ug genomic DNA, equal to about 29,000 T cell genomes. Purified libraries were measured with a Qubit 3.0 fluorometer, size-checked on a Bioanalyzer 2100, and measured again with the KAPA Library Quantification kit. Each immunoSEQ 96-well plate was sequenced on its own single-read 150-cycle Illumina NextSeq 550 flow cell. Per the source publication's procedure: The immunoSEQ output contained only junctional sequences without quality scores, so filtering could not match that applied to full-length reads. To assign V/J genes and CDR3, sequences were annotated against IMGT germline references using PyIR, a Python wrapper for IgBLAST v1.9. Reads were filtered out if the reads had weak V/J assignments (E-value above 1e-6), no CDR3, stop codons, out-of-frame junctions, or ambiguous translated residues. V3J clonotypes were defined by identical inferred V gene, J gene, and CDR3 amino acid sequence. Percentage overlap between repertoires was computed as shared unique clonotypes divided by the size of the smaller repertoire. Richness of each repertoire was evaluated using RTK rarefaction, the Chao1 estimator, and Recon v2.1 estimates of unobserved clonotypes. Generation probabilities were computed with OLGA for all TCRbeta clonotypes obtained by the gDNA method from a handful of donors. Drawn from immuneACCESS, this table holds only the in-frame rearrangements with V and J called that TCRdb kept. Clones are partly lost; checked studies trace under half to an unresolved V gene and leave the rest unexplained. V, J and clone size are taken as reported in that table, and D and trimming were inferred from the DNA itself. The sample data list about 2.2 million clones, and around 93% of these were observed just once. Of the sample, approximately 1.6% is held by the ten largest clones.

For the CD8 naive samples, CD45RO-negative cells were positively selected for CCR7, yielding a CD45RA+CCR7+ population from which TemRA cells were excluded. Healthy HIV-negative adults with no recently reported acute infections or vaccinations were included as donors. Every donor was a Caucasian adult living in Nashville, Tennessee, USA. Blood was obtained by leukapheresis, after which PBMCs were separated by Ficoll-Histopaque density gradient centrifugation and cryopreserved in liquid nitrogen vapor phase. Analytical flow cytometry was used to check the purity and quantity of every magnetically sorted T cell population. From each sorted fraction, genomic DNA was isolated and quantified by UV absorbance on a Nanodrop 2000c. The paper as a whole reports these results and caveats: Because the study included only a small number of donors, the genetic and exposure-history diversity represented was limited. Based on pairwise subsampling, the degree of clonotype sharing among donors was expected to be affected by sequencing depth. Sampling was restricted to blood, and TCR repertoires in tissue are likely to differ from TCR repertoires in blood. Rarefaction of sorted-subset datasets indicated incomplete sequencing despite the large sequencing depth. Compared with non-shared clonotypes, clonotypes shared by all four sorted-subset donors had higher generation probabilities. Across a handful of donors, approximately 5% of naive CD4, around 3.5% of naive CD8, about 2.3% of memory CD4, and about 0.44% of memory CD8 clonotypes were shared. Naive subsets generally had larger estimated clonotype richness than memory subsets did.

The sequenced material came from naive CD8+ T cells from PBMCs. In the paper's terms, the cell subset or site label means: CD45RA+CCR7+. Recombination linked TRBV21-1 to TRBJ2-1; the tabulated D call, TRBD2, remains unverified against the DNA. TRBV21-1 is noted as a pseudogene. This receptor was taken from a man younger than 35 in good health. Some clones in this sample may be carry-over from other donors' samples. The DNA reads TGTGCCAGCAGCAAACTAGTGGGAGGGTACAATGAGCAGTTCTTC. It is translated as CASSKLVGGYNEQFF.